This T cell receptor (beta chain) is from a study of blood T cell repertoires in COVID-19. In Seattle, patients joined the study during active infection and were tracked longitudinally. Produced via immunoSEQ multiplex PCR; TCRdb's table is partial and in-frame only. Of 250,000 to 350,000 clones detected, less than 85% appear once; the ten largest clones hold more than 1.1%. Unmatched junction bases numbered 10, after V lost 3 bases and J lost 5 bases. The CDR3 contains 15 residues. Germline-derived CDR1 and CDR2 are SGDLS and YYNGEE. The clonotype comes from a human donor with COVID-19, enrolled during active disease. The donor label of this sample is uncertain. Material: peripheral blood. The V gene is TRBV9, the J gene TRBJ1-1; 7 positions agree with TRBD1. This CDR3 reads CASSAGQQQGTEAFF. Written as DNA, the CDR3 is TGTGCCAGCAGCGCCGGACAGCAACAGGGGACTGAAGCTTTCTTT.